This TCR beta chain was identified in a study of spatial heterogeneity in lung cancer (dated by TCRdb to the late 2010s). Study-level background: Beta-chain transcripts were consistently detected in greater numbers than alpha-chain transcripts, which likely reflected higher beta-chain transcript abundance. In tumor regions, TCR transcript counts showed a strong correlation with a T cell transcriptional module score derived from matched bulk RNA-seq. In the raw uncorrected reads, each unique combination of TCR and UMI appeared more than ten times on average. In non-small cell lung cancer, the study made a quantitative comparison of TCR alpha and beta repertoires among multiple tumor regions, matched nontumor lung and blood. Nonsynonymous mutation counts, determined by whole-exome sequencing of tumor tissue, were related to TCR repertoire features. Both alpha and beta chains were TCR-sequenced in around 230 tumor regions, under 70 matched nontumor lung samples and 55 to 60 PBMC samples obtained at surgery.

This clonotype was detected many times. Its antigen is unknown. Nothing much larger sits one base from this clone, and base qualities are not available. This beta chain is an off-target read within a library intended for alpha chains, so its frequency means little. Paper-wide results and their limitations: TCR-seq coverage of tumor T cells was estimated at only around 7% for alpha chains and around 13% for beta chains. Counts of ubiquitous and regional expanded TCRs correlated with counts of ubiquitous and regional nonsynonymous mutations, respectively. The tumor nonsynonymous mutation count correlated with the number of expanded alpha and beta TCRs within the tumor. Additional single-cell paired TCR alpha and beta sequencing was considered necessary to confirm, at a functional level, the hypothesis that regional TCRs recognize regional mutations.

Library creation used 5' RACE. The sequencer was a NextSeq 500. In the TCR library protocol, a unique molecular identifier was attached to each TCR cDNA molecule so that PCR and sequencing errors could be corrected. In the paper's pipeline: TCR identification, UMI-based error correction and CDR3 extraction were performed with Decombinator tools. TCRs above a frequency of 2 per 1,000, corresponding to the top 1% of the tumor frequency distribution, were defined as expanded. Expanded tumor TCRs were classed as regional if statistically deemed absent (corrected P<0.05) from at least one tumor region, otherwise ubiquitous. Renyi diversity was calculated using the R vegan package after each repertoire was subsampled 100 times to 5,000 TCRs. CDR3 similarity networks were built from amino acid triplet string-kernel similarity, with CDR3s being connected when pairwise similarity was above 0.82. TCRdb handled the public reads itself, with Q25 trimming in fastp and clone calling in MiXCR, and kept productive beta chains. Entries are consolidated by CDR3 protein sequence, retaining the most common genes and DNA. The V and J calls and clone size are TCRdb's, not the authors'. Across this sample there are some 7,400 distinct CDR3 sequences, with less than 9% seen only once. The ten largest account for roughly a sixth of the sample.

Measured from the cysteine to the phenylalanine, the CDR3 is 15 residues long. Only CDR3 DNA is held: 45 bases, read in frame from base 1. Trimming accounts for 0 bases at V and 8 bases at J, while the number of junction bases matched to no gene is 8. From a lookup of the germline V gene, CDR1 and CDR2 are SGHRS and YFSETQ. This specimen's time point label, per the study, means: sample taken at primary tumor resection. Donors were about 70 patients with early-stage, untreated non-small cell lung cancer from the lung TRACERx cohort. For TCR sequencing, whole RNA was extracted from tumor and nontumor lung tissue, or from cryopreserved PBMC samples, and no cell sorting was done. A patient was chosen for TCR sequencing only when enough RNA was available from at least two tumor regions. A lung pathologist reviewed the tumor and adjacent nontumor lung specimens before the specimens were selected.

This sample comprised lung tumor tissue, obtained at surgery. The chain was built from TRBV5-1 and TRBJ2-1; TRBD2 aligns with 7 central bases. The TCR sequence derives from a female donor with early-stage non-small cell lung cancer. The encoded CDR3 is CASSLVPLAVDEQFF. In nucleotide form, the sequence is TGCGCCAGCAGCTTGGTCCCTCTAGCGGTGGATGAGCAGTTCTTC.